Presented here are 32 T cell receptor beta chains from one specimen sequenced in a study of CD8 T cells in ankylosing spondylitis. TCRdb reprocessed the 5' RACE reads with MiXCR, giving one entry per CDR3 protein. The sample records fewer than 550,000 distinct CDR3 sequences, about 5.7% being singletons. For these receptors, no antigen is known. General study findings and limits: Within ankylosing spondylitis blood, a TCR beta motif made up of roughly eight highly homologous variants appeared to be characteristic.

Material: blood, either unsorted or a sorted T cell fraction (not recorded which). Receptors originate from a male donor with ankylosing spondylitis.

This clonotype appeared many times. The chain has TRBV11-2 and TRBJ2-7; 7 nucleotides align to TRBD2. Per germline, CDR1 SGHAT and CDR2 FQNNGV. CDR3 length equals 13 residues. V lost 6 bases, J lost 4 bases, and 6 bases stayed unmatched. CDR3 sequence (DNA): TGTGCCAGCAGAAGACTAGCCCGTTACGAGCAGTACTTC. Translated: CASRRLARYEQYF.

This clonotype was observed many times. This chain connects TRBV4-2 to TRBJ2-5; 8 bases map to TRBD2. The CDR3 covers 17 residues. CDR1 is LGHNA and CDR2 is YNFKEQ in the germline V gene. V lost 2 bases and J lost 3; bases outside the gene matches: 11. CDR3 protein: CASSQPTSGPEEETQYF. CDR3 coding DNA: TGTGCCAGCAGCCAACCTACTAGCGGTCCCGAGGAAGAGACCCAGTACTTC.

This clonotype was counted at least ten times. This chain joins TRBV28 and TRBJ1-1; D unresolved. The CDR3 loop spans 12 amino acids. Germline CDR1 and CDR2: MDHEN and SYDVKM. Deletions cut 3 bases from V and 7 bases from J, with 9 bases between. The CDR3 nucleotides are TGTGCCAGCAGTTTTGCACGCTTTGAAGCTTTCTTT. Amino acids: CASSFARFEAFF.

In its sample, this clonotype was seen many times. V is TRBV6-2 or TRBV6-3 and J is TRBJ2-7, with D possibly matching TRBD2 (7 bases). Trimming removed 6 bases at V and 2 bases at J, with 11 bases between. CDR1 and CDR2 from the germline V gene are MNHEY and SVGEGT. The CDR3 consists of 13 residues. In DNA form, the CDR3 reads TGTGCCAGCAGAGAAGGGGGGGCCTACGAGCAGTACTTC. This codes for CASREGGAYEQYF.

This clonotype was counted at least ten times. The CDR3 loop is CASSFTLATDTQYF. CDR3 DNA sequence: TGTGCCAGCAGCTTTACCCTGGCCACAGATACGCAGTATTTT. The V and J genes are TRBV7-2 and TRBJ2-3, with no clear D. CDR1 is SGHTA and CDR2 is FQGNSA in the germline V gene. CDR3 size: 14 residues. V lost 3 bases and J 2 bases, leaving 9 bases between the germline ends.

This clonotype was counted many times. This sequence joins TRBV20-1 and TRBJ2-7; 11 bases are a match to TRBD1. Germline loops: CDR1 DFQATT, CDR2 SNEGSKA (reference sequence). The trim removed 5 bases at V and 3 bases at J, leaving 6 bases unmatched. This CDR3 has 14 residues. The CDR3 sequence is CSAPPGQGGYEQYF. The CDR3 bases are TGCAGTGCTCCTCCGGGACAGGGGGGCTACGAGCAGTACTTC.

This clonotype was seen a handful of times. The chain employs TRBV20-1 and TRBJ2-5, with D possibly TRBD1 on 6 matching bases. V was shortened by 2 bases and J by 3 bases, with 7 bases between the two germline ends. This CDR3 spans 12 amino acids. Germline V gene lookup returns CDR1 DFQATT and CDR2 SNEGSKA (reference sequence). CDR3 nucleotide sequence: TGCAGTGCTAGAAAGGGGGAAGAGACCCAGTACTTC. Translating gives CSARKGEETQYF.

Turning to this clonotype: A much larger clone differs from this one at a single base, so this may be a read error. V usage is TRBV5-1 and J usage is TRBJ2-7, with D perhaps matching TRBD2 (5 bases). V lost 6 bases, J lost 0 bases, and 16 bases lay in between. CDR1 is SGHRS and CDR2 is YFSETQ in the germline V gene. The CDR3 is made up of 15 amino acids. The CDR3 DNA follows: TGCGCCAGCATCTCGAGGGCATACAGCTCCTACGAGCAGTACTTC. Its protein product is CASISRAYSSYEQYF.

Notes on this clonotype: A much larger clone lies one base from this, so it may be a read error. The gene calls are TRBV15 and TRBJ2-5, with no clear D. Germline assignment: CDR1 LNHNV and CDR2 YYDKDF (reference sequence). CDR3 length: 14 residues. The CDR3 DNA is TGTGCCAACAGCAGAGATAAACTCACGGAGACCCAGTACTTC. Translation gives CANSRDKLTETQYF.

At least ten counts were recorded for this clonotype. The rearrangement links TRBV9 to TRBJ1-2; 8 nucleotides line up with TRBD1. CDR3 length: 16 residues. V shed 1 base and J 8 bases; nucleotides not matched to a gene: 13. Germline V gives CDR1 SGDLS, CDR2 YYNGEE. The CDR3 loop reads CASSVTTGQGGSGYTF. The CDR3 coding sequence is TGTGCCAGCAGCGTAACTACTGGACAGGGAGGCAGCGGCTACACCTTC.

The chain joins TRBV28 to TRBJ2-3; 8 nucleotides align to TRBD2. V trimming: 5 bases; J trimming: 2 bases; junction bases outside the gene matches: 9. Germline V gene data show CDR1 as MDHEN and CDR2 as SYDVKM. The CDR3 runs to 16 residues. For the CDR3, the DNA is TGTGCCAGCAGTGTCGGGGGGGGAATTACCACAGATACGCAGTATTTT. It translates to CASSVGGGITTDTQYF.

Many counts were recorded for this clonotype. The chain couples TRBV20-1 to TRBJ1-1, with a possible D match to TRBD1 (5 bases). Germline CDR1 reads DFQATT; CDR2 reads SNEGSKA (reference sequence). V was pared by 4 bases and J by 0 bases, with 9 bases between. This CDR3 comprises 13 residues. The CDR3 nucleotides read TGCAGTGCTACCGACAGCCTGAACACTGAAGCTTTCTTT. Encoded protein: CSATDSLNTEAFF.

This clonotype was recorded at least ten times. The chain links TRBV4-2 to TRBJ1-2; D is unresolved. The V gene lost 0 bases and the J gene lost 3 bases, with 11 bases spanning the gap. The CDR3 extends over 15 amino acids. The germline CDR1 and CDR2 sequences are LGHNA and YNFKEQ. DNA for the CDR3: TGTGCCAGCAGCCAAGATGCCGGGAAGGACTATGGCTACACCTTC. Its protein is CASSQDAGKDYGYTF.

The rearrangement joins TRBV12-3 or TRBV12-4 to TRBJ2-7, with D possibly matching TRBD2 (6 bases). V was shortened by 2 bases and J by 9 bases, with 14 bases between the two germline ends. CDR3 length: 13 amino acids. The CDR3 DNA reads TGTGCCAGCAGTTTAAGGGACTCCTTGGGGCAGTACTTC. This gives the protein CASSLRDSLGQYF.

This clonotype was detected many times. V gene TRBV20-1 combines with J gene TRBJ2-3; 15 bases align to TRBD2. This CDR3 region has 13 residues. CDR1 is DFQATT and CDR2 is SNEGSKA in the germline V gene (reference sequence). With V trimmed by 5 bases and J by 9 bases, 3 bases remained unmatched. In DNA form, the CDR3 reads TGCAGTGCTGGACTAGCGGGAGGGTTGACGCAGTATTTT. Amino acid sequence: CSAGLAGGLTQYF.

This clonotype was detected ten times or more. V usage is TRBV7-3 and J usage is TRBJ1-2; D gene unclear. The V end was cut by 5 bases, the J end by 4 bases, with 11 bases between. The CDR3 has 13 amino acids. Germline lookup yields CDR1 SGHTA and CDR2 FQGTGA. The CDR3 reads CASSPLHGYGYTF. In DNA form, the CDR3 reads TGTGCCAGCAGCCCCCTACACGGCTATGGCTACACCTTC.

This clonotype was counted a few times. The chain links TRBV20-1 to TRBJ2-4; 7 bases align to TRBD2. The germline V gene has CDR1 DFQATT and CDR2 SNEGSKA (reference sequence). The J segment lost 7 bases and the V segment lost 6 bases, leaving 9 bases of the junction unmatched. The CDR3 loop spans 13 amino acids. The CDR3 loop reads CSAGGRVSNIQYF. In DNA, the CDR3 is TGCAGTGCCGGAGGGAGGGTGTCTAACATTCAGTACTTC.

This clonotype showed up just a few times. The rearrangement joins TRBV7-2 to TRBJ2-5; D not certain. Germline V gene sequence: CDR1 SGHTA, CDR2 FQGNSA. Trimming cost V 5 bases and J 10 bases, with 14 bases left between them. This CDR3 spans 12 amino acids. The chain's CDR3 is CASSPPGVGQYF. The CDR3 DNA is TGTGCCAGCAGCCCCCCAGGTGTCGGCCAGTACTTC. The whole variable domain, remainder taken from reference TRBV7-2 and TRBJ2-5, is GAGVSQSPSNKVTEKGKDVELRCDPISGHTALYWYRQSLGQGLEFLIYFQGNSAPDKSGLPSDRFSAERTGGSVSTLTIQRTQQEDSAVYLCASSPPGVGQYFGPGTRLLVL.

This clonotype appeared many times. The genes are TRBV5-1 and TRBJ1-2; D is undetermined. The CDR3 is made up of 13 amino acids. Germline V gene sequence: CDR1 SGHRS, CDR2 YFSETQ. The germline V and J ends were trimmed by 4 bases and 5 bases, with 12 bases remaining between them. This CDR3 reads CASSPGLGYGYTF. CDR3 nucleotides: TGCGCCAGCAGCCCCGGGTTGGGGTATGGCTACACCTTC.

This clonotype was seen at least ten times. The V and J genes are TRBV5-1 and TRBJ2-7; D uncertain. The CDR3 sequence is 13 residues long. The V end lost 0 bases, the J end lost 3 bases, and 7 bases lay between the germline ends. Germline V CDR1 and CDR2: SGHRS, YFSETQ. In DNA, the CDR3 is TGCGCCAGCAGCTTGGCCGTGGACTACGAGCAGTACTTC. Translated, it gives CASSLAVDYEQYF.

This clonotype was recorded at least ten times. The chain uses TRBV5-1 and TRBJ1-4; TRBD1 matches at 9 bases. CDR1 and CDR2 (germline): SGHRS, YFSETQ. V lost 4 bases and J lost 7; bases outside the gene matches: 8. The CDR3 is 15 amino acids. CDR3 residues: CASSTRTGAGEKLFF. The CDR3 DNA follows: TGCGCCAGCAGCACCCGGACAGGGGCTGGTGAAAAACTGTTTTTT. Using reference TRBV5-1 and TRBJ1-4 for the parts outside the CDR3, the full variable domain is KAGVTQTPRYLIKTRGQQVTLSCSPISGHRSVSWYQQTPGQGLQFLFEYFSETQRNKGNFPGRFSGRQFSNSRSEMNVSTLELGDSALYLCASSTRTGAGEKLFFGSGTQLSVL.

This clonotype was picked up many times. The rearrangement uses TRBV5-1 and TRBJ1-5, with D possibly TRBD1 on 5 matching bases. CDR1 SGHRS and CDR2 YFSETQ come from the germline V gene. With 4 bases removed from V and 4 bases from J, the gap between germline ends came to 12 bases. The CDR3 spans 14 residues. The CDR3 DNA reads TGCGCCAGCAGCCGGGACCGAACTAATCAGCCCCAGCATTTT. It specifies CASSRDRTNQPQHF.

This clonotype was seen at least ten times. This chain connects TRBV4-1 to TRBJ2-7; D assignment may be TRBD1 or TRBD2 (5 bases each). Per the germline V gene, CDR1 is MGHRA and CDR2 is YSYEKL. V shed 4 bases and J shed 6 bases, with 22 bases lying between them. The CDR3 contains 16 residues. The CDR3 region is CASSLVAGTGKGEQYF. The CDR3 DNA is TGCGCCAGCAGCCTAGTCGCCGGGACGGGGAAAGGCGAGCAGTACTTC.

This clonotype was counted between two and nine times. The chain joins TRBV5-1 to TRBJ2-1, with a tentative D call TRBD2 (6 bases). V shed 3 bases and J shed 5 bases, with 18 bases lying between them. The CDR3 loop spans 16 amino acids. Per germline, CDR1 SGHRS and CDR2 YFSETQ. The CDR3 reads CASSWTGGVFNNEQFF. In DNA, the CDR3 is TGCGCCAGCAGCTGGACCGGCGGGGTCTTTAACAATGAGCAGTTCTTC.

This clonotype was picked up many times. This sequence joins TRBV7-2 and TRBJ1-2; possibly TRBD1 for D (5 bases). The V gene's germline CDR1 is SGHTA and CDR2 FQGNSA. The length of the CDR3 is 15 residues. Trimming took off 1 base at V and 2 bases at J, with 11 bases between the two ends. The chain's CDR3 is CASSLGGRVNYGYTF. The CDR3 coding sequence is TGTGCCAGCAGCTTAGGTGGCAGGGTAAACTATGGCTACACCTTC.

In its sample, this clonotype was seen many times. CDR3 amino acids: CASSLRGQGGSYNSPLHF. Written as DNA, the CDR3 is TGCGCCAGCAGCTTGAGGGGACAGGGTGGCTCCTATAATTCACCCCTCCACTTT. The chain employs TRBV5-1 and TRBJ1-6; 9 bases match TRBD1. The CDR3 runs to 18 residues. V lost 1 base, J lost 0 bases, and 5 bases stayed unmatched. CDR1 is SGHRS, CDR2 YFSETQ, per germline.

This clonotype was counted a few times. The rearrangement links TRBV7-9 to TRBJ1-5, with TRBD1 identical over 7 bases. CDR3 length equals 16 residues. The J segment lost 4 bases and the V segment lost 3 bases, leaving 9 bases of the junction unmatched. Germline V gene data show CDR1 as SEHNR and CDR2 as FQNEAQ (reference sequence). DNA for the CDR3: TGTGCCAGCAGCTTTGGCGGACAGGAATGGAATCAGCCCCAGCATTTT. It translates to CASSFGGQEWNQPQHF.

The chain is built from TRBV27 and TRBJ2-7; 12 nucleotides match TRBD2. The CDR3 consists of 17 residues. CDR1 and CDR2 from the germline V gene are MNHEY and SMNVEV (reference sequence). The V gene end was trimmed by 2 bases and the J gene end by 11 bases; junction bases not matched to a gene: 16. The CDR3 is CASSLTQTSGRSGGEYF. The CDR3 coding sequence is TGTGCCAGCAGTTTAACGCAGACTAGCGGGAGATCTGGGGGAGAGTACTTC.

This clonotype came up a few times. In DNA form, the CDR3 reads TGTGCCAGCCCCCTCAGGGGGACCGTCACAGATACGCAGTATTTT. It specifies CASPLRGTVTDTQYF. V usage is TRBV12-3 or TRBV12-4 and J usage is TRBJ2-3; 7 nucleotides align to TRBD1. J was trimmed by 2 bases and V by 8 bases; bases with no gene match: 10. The CDR3 covers 15 residues.

This clonotype showed up many times. The CDR3 sequence is CASSDGQGYPLLGYTF. The CDR3 DNA reads as TGCGCCAGCAGCGACGGACAGGGCTATCCCTTGTTGGGCTACACCTTC. The J gene is TRBJ1-2, the V gene TRBV5-1, with 8 bases fitting TRBD1. CDR1 is SGHRS, CDR2 YFSETQ, per germline. Trimming cost V 4 bases and J 8 bases; bases outside gene matches: 16. The CDR3 contains 16 residues.

The table lists this clonotype with many counts. The chain employs TRBV6-1 and TRBJ2-1; TRBD2 is a possible D gene (6 bases). Trimming cost V 6 bases and J 4 bases, with 10 bases left between them. Germline lookup yields CDR1 MNHNS and CDR2 SASEGT. The CDR3 length is 13 residues. CDR3: CASRGGGYNEQFF. In DNA, the CDR3 is TGTGCCAGCAGGGGGGGAGGATACAATGAGCAGTTCTTC.

There are many counts of this clonotype. The chain joins TRBV4-1 to TRBJ2-3; perhaps TRBD1 as D (7 bases). The CDR3 is 16 amino acids. Germline CDR1 reads MGHRA; CDR2 reads YSYEKL. Deletions cut 1 base from V and 1 base from J, with 12 bases between. The DNA of the CDR3 is TGCGCCAGCAGCCAAGTGACAGGGAGGCGCACAGATACGCAGTATTTT. The encoded protein is CASSQVTGRRTDTQYF.